This T cell receptor (beta chain) appears in the sequencing data of a study of shared clonotypes between healthy human individuals. In the case of this clone: No antigen is known for it.

The CDR3 is 15 amino acids. CDR1 and CDR2 from the germline V gene are LNHNV and YYDKDF (reference sequence). V was pared by 0 bases and J by 5 bases, with 10 bases between. CD8 cells classed as naive were CD45RO-negative and positively selected for CCR7, excluding terminally differentiated effector memory CD45RA+ cells. Study-wide findings and caveats: Naive subsets, compared against memory subsets, generally had larger estimated richness values.

The repertoire was sequenced with immunoSEQ multiplex PCR; TCRdb's copy has only in-frame clones and lacks some. The profile shows 500,000 to 700,000 clones, 90% to 95% of them singletons. Sequencing was carried out using naive CD8+ T cells sorted from blood. The clonotype comes from a woman in her twenties or thirties in good health. V is TRBV15 and J is TRBJ2-2; maybe TRBD2 (6 bases). The DNA for the CDR3 is TGTGCCACCAGCAGAGAACGGGAGTGGACCGGGGAGCTGTTTTTT. Its protein product is CATSREREWTGELFF.